Only a few counts were recorded for the clone carrying this T cell receptor beta chain. CDR1 is LNHNV and CDR2 is YYDKDF in the germline V gene (reference sequence). V was pared by 1 base and J by 0 bases, with 10 bases between. This CDR3 contains 16 residues. The record originates from a study of patients and donors after allogeneic stem cell transplantation. TCRdb redid the calling of the RT-PCR reads with MiXCR, one entry per CDR3 protein. The sample yields tens of thousands of distinct CDR3 sequences, roughly 50% seen once. Sequencing used blood, either unsorted or a sorted T cell fraction (not recorded which). This clonotype originated in a human donor who was either an allogeneic HSCT recipient or a stem cell or donor lymphocyte infusion donor (not recorded which). It is not recorded whose cells these are; they may come from a transplant donor. V gene TRBV15 combines with J gene TRBJ1-5; a weak D match, TRBD1 (6 bases). The CDR3 coding sequence is TGTGCCACCAGCAGAGGGACAGACTATAGCAATCAGCCCCAGCATTTT. Residues: CATSRGTDYSNQPQHF.